This TCR beta chain was identified during a study of patients and donors after allogeneic stem cell transplantation. The length of the CDR3 is 19 residues. The germline V gene encodes CDR1 MNHEY and CDR2 SVGAGI. V gave up 0 bases and J gave up 1 base; unmatched junction bases: 8. TCRdb passed the RT-PCR reads through MiXCR, listing each CDR3 protein once. The sample lists tens of thousands of distinct CDR3 sequences; about 48% were seen once. This clonotype was counted only a few times. J is TRBJ1-6 and V is TRBV6-5, with TRBD1 matching 8 bases. This sequence originates from a human donor who was either an allogeneic HSCT recipient or a stem cell or donor lymphocyte infusion donor (not recorded which). It is not recorded whose cells these are; they may come from a transplant donor. The sequencing sample was made of blood, either unsorted or a sorted T cell fraction (not recorded which). The CDR3 reads CASSYSRGTGKSYNSPLHF. For the CDR3, the DNA is TGTGCCAGCAGTTACTCGAGGGGGACAGGAAAATCCTATAATTCACCCCTCCACTTT.